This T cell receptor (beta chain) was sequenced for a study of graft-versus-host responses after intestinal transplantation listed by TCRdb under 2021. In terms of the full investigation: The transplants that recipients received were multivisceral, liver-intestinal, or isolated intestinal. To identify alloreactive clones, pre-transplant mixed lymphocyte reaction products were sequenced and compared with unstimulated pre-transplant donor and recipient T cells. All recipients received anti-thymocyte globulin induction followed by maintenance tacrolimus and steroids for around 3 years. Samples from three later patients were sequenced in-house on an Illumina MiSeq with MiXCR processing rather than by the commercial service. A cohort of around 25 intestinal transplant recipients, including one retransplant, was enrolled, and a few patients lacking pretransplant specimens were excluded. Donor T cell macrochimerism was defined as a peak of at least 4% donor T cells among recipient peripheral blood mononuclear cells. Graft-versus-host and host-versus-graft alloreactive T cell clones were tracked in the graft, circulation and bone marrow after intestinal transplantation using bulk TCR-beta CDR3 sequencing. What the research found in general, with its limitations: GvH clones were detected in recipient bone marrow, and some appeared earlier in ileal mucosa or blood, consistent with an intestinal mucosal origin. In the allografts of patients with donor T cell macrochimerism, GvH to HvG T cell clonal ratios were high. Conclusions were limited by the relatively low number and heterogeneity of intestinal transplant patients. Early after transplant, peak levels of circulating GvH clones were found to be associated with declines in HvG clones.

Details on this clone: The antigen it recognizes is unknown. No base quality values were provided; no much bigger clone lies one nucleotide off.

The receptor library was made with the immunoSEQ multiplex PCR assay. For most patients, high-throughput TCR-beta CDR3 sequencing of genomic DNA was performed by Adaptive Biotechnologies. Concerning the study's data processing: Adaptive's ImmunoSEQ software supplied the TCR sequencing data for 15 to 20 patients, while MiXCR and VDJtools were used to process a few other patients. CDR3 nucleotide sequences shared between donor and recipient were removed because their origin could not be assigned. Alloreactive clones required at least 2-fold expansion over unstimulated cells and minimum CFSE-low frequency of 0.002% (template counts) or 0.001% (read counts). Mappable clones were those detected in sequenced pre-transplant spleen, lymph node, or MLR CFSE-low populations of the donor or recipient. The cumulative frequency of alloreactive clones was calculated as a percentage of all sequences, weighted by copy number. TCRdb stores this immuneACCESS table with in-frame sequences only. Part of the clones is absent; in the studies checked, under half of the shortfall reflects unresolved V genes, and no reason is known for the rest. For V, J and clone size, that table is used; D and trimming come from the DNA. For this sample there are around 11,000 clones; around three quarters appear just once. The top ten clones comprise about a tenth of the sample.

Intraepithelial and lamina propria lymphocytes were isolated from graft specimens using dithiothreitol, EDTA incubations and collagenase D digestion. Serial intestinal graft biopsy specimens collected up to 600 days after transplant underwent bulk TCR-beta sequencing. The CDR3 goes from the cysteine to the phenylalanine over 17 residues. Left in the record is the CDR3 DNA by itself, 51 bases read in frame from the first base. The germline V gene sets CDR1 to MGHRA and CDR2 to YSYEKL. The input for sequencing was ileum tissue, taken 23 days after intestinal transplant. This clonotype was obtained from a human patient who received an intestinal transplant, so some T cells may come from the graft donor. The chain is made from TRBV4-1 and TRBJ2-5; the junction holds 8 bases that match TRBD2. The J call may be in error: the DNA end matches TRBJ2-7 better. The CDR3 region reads CASSQDSLGLALHEQYF. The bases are TGCGCCAGCAGCCAAGACTCCCTAGGACTAGCTCTCCACGAGCAGTACTTC.